Here is one T cell receptor beta chain with its context. Its antigen is undetermined. The protocol was immunoSEQ multiplex PCR, while the TCRdb copy is restricted to in-frame clones and leaves out a portion. The sample has 49,000 or so clones; roughly nine tenths are singletons. The data were taken from a study of OX40 agonist ivuxolimab in advanced cancers. Study information: Three patients showed partial responses: one hepatocellular carcinoma and two cutaneous melanoma cases.

Overall study findings and caveats: Antigen specificity of clonally expanded peripheral T cells was not established.

The CDR3 spans 14 residues. The V gene's germline CDR1 is LNHDA and CDR2 SQIVND (reference sequence). Trimming removed 8 bases from V and 1 base from J; junction bases left unmatched: 7. The receptor was derived from an adult with an advanced solid tumor such as melanoma, head and neck, liver or kidney cancer. The sample was CD4+ or CD8+ T cells sorted from blood, taken in a trial of the OX40 agonist ivuxolimab. The chain has TRBV19 and TRBJ1-1; TRBD1 agrees at 7 bases. CDR3 DNA: TGTGCCAGTTCGACCGGGACAGCGAACACTGAAGCTTTCTTT. Its protein is CASSTGTANTEAFF.